This is a list of T cell receptor beta chains from one sample in a study of identical twins. TCRdb recomputed calls from the 5' RACE reads with MiXCR, one row per CDR3 protein. The table has 600,000 to 800,000 distinct CDR3 sequences, approximately 21% seen once; the top ten hold roughly 4%. The same sample was also used in a study of T cells expressing NK-cell markers.

Material: PBMCs. The receptors were gathered from a young woman in good health. Both conserved end residues are trimmed from each CDR3. Fields, in order: J gene, V gene, clone size, CDR3 protein. The size of a clone is reported for some rows only, either as once, few or many, or as a class for expanded clones.

TRBJ2-1	TRBV9	once	ASSVERAEQF
TRBJ2-7	TRBV4-3	NA	ASSQDRGAYEQY
TRBJ2-1	TRBV6-6	NA	ASSYVNNEQF
TRBJ2-5	TRBV5-1	NA	ASSLVVGQETQY
TRBJ2-1	TRBV9	few	ASSVGGGHNEQF
TRBJ2-6	TRBV5-6	NA	ASSVLSNVLT
TRBJ1-1	TRBV6-5	NA	ASSYIGGTEAF
TRBJ1-5	TRBV27	many	ASSDRVQGNQPQH
TRBJ2-7	TRBV7-6	NA	ASSSLASEGAYEQY
TRBJ2-3	TRBV20-1	NA	SAQANRIAGEFADTQY
TRBJ2-1	TRBV5-1	few	ASSFPSGGGAYNEQF
TRBJ2-5	TRBV20-1	NA	SARVGSGSGETQY
TRBJ2-5	TRBV7-9	few	ASSGMETQY
TRBJ2-3	TRBV27	NA	ASSLRVGRGRADTQY
TRBJ2-1	TRBV14	many	ASSQPLGRVNEQF
TRBJ2-1	TRBV6-1	NA	ASSAATSDFSYSYNEQF
TRBJ1-2	TRBV3-1	few	ASSQESGYGYT
TRBJ2-5	TRBV9	few	ASSAGTSEETQY
TRBJ2-7	TRBV20-1	many	SASESGAPYEQY
TRBJ2-2	TRBV29-1	many	SVEVQGTGELF
TRBJ2-2	TRBV29-1	few	SVLTDREYTGELF
TRBJ1-5	TRBV20-1	many	SAQTGTSNQPQH
TRBJ1-1	TRBV7-9	few	ASSFGRNQAF
TRBJ2-3	TRBV5-1	NA	ASSLVARTDTQY
TRBJ2-5	TRBV20-1	NA	SARATGQGLLETQY
TRBJ2-7	TRBV24-1	NA	ATPARVYEQY
TRBJ2-7	TRBV7-9	NA	ASSGGLAGYSYEQY
TRBJ1-2	TRBV12-3/TRBV12-4	many	ASSPGWGPLNYGYT
TRBJ2-2	TRBV29-1	few	SVVGPSGRAGGELF
TRBJ2-7	TRBV5-1	NA	ASSLGTSGIVYYEQY
TRBJ2-3	TRBV15	few	ATSTGTGAADTQY
TRBJ1-2	TRBV6-4	many	ASSDSAGGYT
TRBJ2-2	TRBV7-2	NA	ASSLASGRFAGELF
TRBJ2-7	TRBV20-1	few	SAQGANYEQY
TRBJ1-1	TRBV5-1	NA	ASSSEQDLEAF
TRBJ2-3	TRBV11-2	few	ASSSLDLAGDTQY
TRBJ2-1	TRBV2	few	ASVSGTSGSENF
TRBJ2-7	TRBV3-1	NA	ASSQIPHGAYYEQY
TRBJ2-1	TRBV6-8	few	ASEAGGKGTSGSHEQF
TRBJ1-1	TRBV7-9	NA	ASSLGAPVMNTEAF
TRBJ2-1	TRBV5-1	many	ASSGQTLNNEQF
TRBJ2-3	TRBV24-1	NA	ATSGSGSDTQY
TRBJ2-3	TRBV11-3	NA	ASSLRLAGGPTDTQY
TRBJ1-2	TRBV10-3	few	AINDNWEQAGSFGYT
TRBJ2-3	TRBV12-3/TRBV12-4	NA	ASSSWSSTDTQY